A single sample gave rise to the 22 T cell receptor beta chains below, sequenced in a study of cytomegalovirus exposure and HLA in healthy donors. Primers included in the PCR were 60 Vbeta and 13 Jbeta primers. Data came from immunoSEQ multiplex PCR; TCRdb stores just in-frame clones and leaves some out. The repertoire holds roughly 88,000 clones, with around 80% as singletons. Material for sequencing was PBMCs. These receptors all come from a man aged 25 to 40 in good health and CMV-seropositive.

This rearrangement joins TRBV7-8 to TRBJ2-7; TRBD2 matches 7 bases. The CDR3 sequence is 13 residues long. Looked up from germline, CDR1 is SGHVS and CDR2 is FQNEAQ. V lost 5 bases, J lost 0 bases, and 1 base stayed unmatched. This CDR3 reads CASSRTSSYEQYF. The CDR3 coding sequence is TGTGCCAGCAGCCGGACTAGCTCCTACGAGCAGTACTTC.

The chain employs TRBV6-1 and TRBJ2-5; 12 positions agree with TRBD2. V was clipped by 6 bases and J by 5 bases; unmatched bases: 4. Germline-derived CDR1 and CDR2 are MNHNS and SASEGT. The CDR3 is made up of 14 amino acids. CDR3 DNA sequence: TGTGCCAGCAGCGCCGGGACTAGCGGGGAGACCCAGTACTTC. Its translation: CASSAGTSGETQYF.

This clone was counted between two and nine times. This sequence joins TRBV14 and TRBJ2-1; D gene uncertain. Trimming removed 3 bases at V and 4 bases at J, with 13 bases between. This CDR3 is built from 15 residues. Germline CDR1 and CDR2: SGHDN and FVKESK. The CDR3 loop reads CASSQLGLGYNEQFF. DNA of the CDR3: TGTGCCAGCAGCCAGCTAGGTCTCGGGTACAATGAGCAGTTCTTC.

The chain is built from TRBV5-1 and TRBJ1-1; D uncertain. CDR1 is SGHRS and CDR2 is YFSETQ in the germline V gene. Trimming removed 0 bases at V and 6 bases at J, with 9 bases between. This CDR3 has 13 amino acids. CDR3 nucleotide sequence: TGCGCCAGCAGCTTGGCCGGTATGTCTGAAGCTTTCTTT. Its protein is CASSLAGMSEAFF. Variable domain in full (rest from reference TRBV5-1 and TRBJ1-1): KAGVTQTPRYLIKTRGQQVTLSCSPISGHRSVSWYQQTPGQGLQFLFEYFSETQRNKGNFPGRFSGRQFSNSRSEMNVSTLELGDSALYLCASSLAGMSEAFFGQGTRLTVV.

J is TRBJ2-1 and V is TRBV28; 7 nucleotides agree with TRBD2. J gave up 8 bases and V 5 bases, and 18 bases lay outside the gene matches. The CDR3 is 17 residues long. Germline CDR1 MDHEN, CDR2 SYDVKM. The CDR3 coding sequence is TGTGCCAGCAGTCCCATGAGAGGGGCGGGAGTTGGCGATGAGCAGTTCTTC. Protein sequence: CASSPMRGAGVGDEQFF.

This chain links TRBV9 with TRBJ1-4, with TRBD1 matching over 7 bases. This CDR3 is 13 amino acids long. CDR1 is SGDLS and CDR2 is YYNGEE in the germline V gene. Losses at the gene ends were 2 bases for V and 10 bases for J; bases not matched to a gene: 5. The DNA of the CDR3 is TGTGCCAGCAGCGTCACAGGGGTTGGAAAACTGTTTTTT. It encodes CASSVTGVGKLFF.

The V and J genes are TRBV5-1 and TRBJ2-3; 7 positions agree with TRBD1. CDR1 is SGHRS and CDR2 is YFSETQ in the germline V gene. J was trimmed by 2 bases and V by 4 bases; bases with no gene match: 10. CDR3 size: 16 residues. CDR3 amino acids: CASSTQGGYTTDTQYF. CDR3 coding DNA: TGCGCCAGCAGCACCCAAGGGGGCTACACCACAGATACGCAGTATTTT.

J is TRBJ2-5 and V is TRBV7-3, with 10 bases lining up with TRBD2. This CDR3 is 16 amino acids long. Germline V gene lookup returns CDR1 SGHTA and CDR2 FQGTGA. Germline trimming cut 4 bases from V and 5 bases from J; bases unmatched to any gene: 10. The CDR3 DNA reads as TGTGCCAGCAGCTCGGGAAGCGGGAGGGCCCTCGAGACCCAGTACTTC. It codes for CASSSGSGRALETQYF.

The chain combines TRBV19 with TRBJ2-4; weak D call: TRBD2 (5 bases). The V gene lost 6 bases and the J gene lost 0 bases, with 15 bases spanning the gap. CDR1 LNHDA and CDR2 SQIVND come from the germline V gene (reference sequence). The CDR3 spans 16 residues. CDR3 DNA sequence: TGTGCCAGTAGCATCCCGGGAAAATTAGCCAAAAACATTCAGTACTTC. Translating it yields CASSIPGKLAKNIQYF.

The V gene is TRBV19, the J gene TRBJ1-1; D gene unclear. V shed 5 bases and J shed 1 base, with 14 bases lying between them. CDR3 length: 15 residues. Germline V gene data show CDR1 as LNHDA and CDR2 as SQIVND (reference sequence). The CDR3 DNA sequence: TGTGCCAGTAGTCCGGAGGGAGGGCGGAACACTGAAGCTTTCTTT. This sequence encodes CASSPEGGRNTEAFF.

This clone occurred once. The V call is TRBV5-1, the J call TRBJ1-2, with 7 bases matching TRBD1. The germline V gene has CDR1 SGHRS and CDR2 YFSETQ. The V gene end was trimmed by 6 bases and the J gene end by 2 bases; junction bases not matched to a gene: 7. CDR3 length: 14 amino acids. CDR3: CASKSPGQNYGYTF. The CDR3 DNA reads TGCGCCAGCAAAAGTCCGGGACAGAACTATGGCTACACCTTC.

The V and J genes are TRBV28 and TRBJ2-3; 9 bases agree with TRBD2. Trimming removed 8 bases from V and 3 bases from J; junction bases left unmatched: 21. In germline, CDR1 is MDHEN, CDR2 SYDVKM. CDR3 size: 19 residues. CDR3 sequence reads: CASFSRWAVAGERTDTQYF. CDR3 DNA: TGTGCCAGCTTCTCCCGTTGGGCTGTAGCGGGAGAAAGGACAGATACGCAGTATTTT.

V gene TRBV28 combines with J gene TRBJ2-2; D is perhaps TRBD1 (6 bases). V dropped 6 bases and J dropped 0 bases, with 14 bases sitting between them. CDR1 and CDR2 from the germline V gene are MDHEN and SYDVKM. The length of the CDR3 is 16 residues. The CDR3 reads CASSSTGTSNTGELFF. The CDR3 DNA reads TGTGCCAGCAGCTCAACCGGGACATCGAACACCGGGGAGCTGTTTTTT. The whole variable domain, filled in from reference TRBV28 and TRBJ2-2, reads DVKVTQSSRYLVKRTGEKVFLECVQDMDHENMFWYRQDPGLGLRLIYFSYDVKMKEKGDIPEGYSVSREKKERFSLILESASTNQTSMYLCASSSTGTSNTGELFFGEGSRLTVL.

About this clone: At one of its ends the junction is not consistent with the germline gene, which may arise from a read error. At the DNA level, this CDR3 is encoded by other sequences in the same sample as well. The rearrangement uses TRBV2 and TRBJ1-1; D possibly corresponds to TRBD1 (5 bases). Germline CDR1 reads SNHLY; CDR2 reads FYNNEI. This CDR3 has 15 residues. CDR3 region: CASREIVGYRGEAFF. DNA for the CDR3: TGCGCCAGCCGGGAGATCGTGGGCTACCGGGGGGAAGCTTTCTTT.

J is TRBJ2-7 and V is TRBV4-1; 7 bases are a match to TRBD1. There are 14 residues in the CDR3. The germline gives CDR1 MGHRA, CDR2 YSYEKL. V gave up 3 bases and J gave up 3 bases; unmatched junction bases: 5. The CDR3 loop is CASSHPRDSYEQYF. CDR3 nucleotide sequence: TGCGCCAGCAGCCATCCCCGGGACAGCTACGAGCAGTACTTC.

This chain joins TRBV6-4 and TRBJ2-3; 10 bases map to TRBD2. V trimming: 4 bases; J trimming: 1 base; junction bases outside the gene matches: 2. The CDR3 runs 15 residues. Germline V gene sequence: CDR1 MRHNA, CDR2 SNTAGT. In nucleotides, the CDR3 is TGTGCCAGCAGTGCCGGGACTAGCGGCACAGATACGCAGTATTTT. Protein product: CASSAGTSGTDTQYF.

The chain combines TRBV12-5 with TRBJ1-5; D is unresolved. CDR1 is LGHNT and CDR2 is FRNRAP in the germline V gene. V was shortened by 7 bases and J by 3 bases, with 10 bases between the two germline ends. The CDR3 is 13 amino acids. As DNA, the CDR3 is TGTGCTAGTGACCACGGTCTCAATCAGCCCCAGCATTTT. Protein product: CASDHGLNQPQHF.

This rearrangement joins TRBV29-1 to TRBJ2-5; 7 bases are a match to TRBD1. Germline V gives CDR1 SQVTM, CDR2 ANQGSEA. V trimming: 3 bases; J trimming: 6 bases; junction bases outside the gene matches: 4. This CDR3 spans 12 amino acids. CDR3 coding DNA: TGCAGCGTTGACCGACAGGGAAAGACCCAGTACTTC. Its translation: CSVDRQGKTQYF.

V usage is TRBV27 and J usage is TRBJ2-2, with D maybe TRBD1 (6 bases). Germline CDR1 is MNHEY and CDR2 is SMNVEV (reference sequence). The V and J ends lost 1 base and 2 bases respectively, with 8 bases between them. The CDR3 loop spans 15 amino acids. CDR3 residues: CASSLWTDNTGELFF. The CDR3 bases are TGTGCCAGCAGTTTATGGACAGATAACACCGGGGAGCTGTTTTTT.

There are a few counts of this clone. The genes are TRBV30 and TRBJ1-5, with a weak D call TRBD1 (5 bases). The V gene's germline CDR1 is GTSNPN and CDR2 SVGIG (reference sequence). Trimming pared 0 bases from V and 4 bases from J, leaving 10 bases between. The CDR3 extends over 14 amino acids. CDR3 amino acids: CAWSVKGENQPQHF. The CDR3 DNA reads as TGTGCCTGGAGTGTAAAAGGGGAAAATCAGCCCCAGCATTTT.

The rearrangement uses TRBV7-8 and TRBJ1-1; 11 bases match TRBD1. V trimming: 5 bases; J trimming: 11 bases; junction bases outside the gene matches: 13. This CDR3 is 15 amino acids long. The germline V gene has CDR1 SGHVS and CDR2 FQNEAQ. CDR3 DNA: TGTGCCAGCAGCCCCGGGACAGGGGGATTCTGGGGTGCTTTCTTT. Encoded protein: CASSPGTGGFWGAFF.

This rearrangement joins TRBV7-2 to TRBJ2-5; 9 nucleotides align to TRBD1. Germline CDR1 reads SGHTA; CDR2 reads FQGNSA. V shed 10 bases and J 5 bases; nucleotides not matched to a gene: 8. The CDR3 runs 13 residues. The CDR3 loop is CATGNRGLETQYF. CDR3 in DNA: TGTGCCACCGGTAACAGGGGGCTGGAGACCCAGTACTTC.